These T cell receptor beta chains were read from a single sample in a study of cytomegalovirus exposure and HLA in healthy donors. Libraries were prepared by immunoSEQ multiplex PCR; TCRdb keeps only in-frame clonotypes and omits some of them. The repertoire holds 55,000 to 70,000 clones, with about 80% as singletons. The specimen sequenced was PBMCs. The receptors stem from a woman aged 40 to 50 in good health and CMV-seronegative. Both conserved end residues are part of each CDR3.

CDR3 length | J gene | V gene | CDR3 protein
16 | TRBJ2-2 | TRBV19 | CASSQSGREATGELFF
16 | TRBJ2-1 | TRBV28 | CASSTQGQGVYNEQFF
17 | TRBJ2-3 | TRBV28 | CASSLVLAGASTDTQYF
15 | TRBJ2-1 | TRBV5-5 | CASSPLAGGRNEQFF
14 | TRBJ2-5 | TRBV6-1 | CASSKTGGRETQYF
16 | TRBJ2-7 | TRBV15 | CATSSKTSGSKYEQYF
18 | TRBJ2-5 | TRBV7-3 | CASSLGGRASGDQETQYF
13 | TRBJ2-1 | TRBV5-1 | CASNWRGQDEQFF
12 | TRBJ1-3 | TRBV5-1 | CASSGQGNTIYF
18 | TRBJ2-2 | TRBV9 | CASSVNPDYYSNTGELFF
16 | TRBJ2-1 | TRBV6-6 | CASARGTSGTYNEQFF
15 | TRBJ2-5 | TRBV15 | CATSRGDRAEETQYF
13 | TRBJ2-1 | TRBV5-6 | CASSLIAGDRQFF
16 | TRBJ2-5 | TRBV7-2 | CASSLDGGRGGETQYF
17 | TRBJ2-7 | TRBV7-9 | CSSSSEHLASFSYEQYF
11 | TRBJ2-1 | TRBV28 | CASSSYNEQFF
20 | TRBJ2-6 | TRBV21-1 | CASSKDRTGVIYSGANVLTF
15 | TRBJ1-4 | TRBV19 | CASSPLREGNEKLFF
16 | TRBJ2-1 | TRBV15 | CATSRGAGRGNNEQFF
12 | TRBJ1-2 | TRBV15 | CATSVQGYGYTF
10 | TRBJ1-1 | TRBV7-9 | CGGGNAEAFF
15 | TRBJ1-2 | TRBV7-9 | CASSLAPPGQYGYTF
14 | TRBJ2-1 | TRBV11-3 | CASSGTGEGNEQFF
15 | TRBJ2-7 | TRBV28 | CASSLGVSREDEQYF
14 | TRBJ2-7 | TRBV6-1 | CASSSRGSSYEQYF
16 | TRBJ2-2 | TRBV6-6 | CASSYMLAGTGGELFF
17 | TRBJ2-1 | TRBV4-2 | CASSQTSGGLSYNEQFF
15 | TRBJ2-2 | TRBV15 | CATSRVAGGGRELFF
16 | TRBJ2-2 | TRBV28 | CASRTSLDLNTGELFF
15 | TRBJ2-7 | TRBV7-6 | CASSFGTTGSYEQYF
15 | TRBJ2-7 | TRBV28 | CASSPPRDFLHEQYF
15 | TRBJ1-3 | TRBV6-5 | CASSYQGARGNTIYF
15 | TRBJ1-5 | TRBV4-1 | CASSPRDRENQPQHF
14 | TRBJ2-5 | TRBV6-5 | CASRPTGSVAAQYF
14 | TRBJ2-1 | TRBV19 | CASSPLAGGGSQFF
15 | TRBJ2-1 | TRBV28 | CASRTLAGDLYEQFF
16 | TRBJ2-3 | TRBV11-2 | CASSFLAGGPTDTQYF
15 | TRBJ2-3 | TRBV2 | CASSVGDSVPDTQYF
16 | TRBJ1-4 | TRBV19 | CASSMTPGQLNEKLFF
14 | TRBJ1-5 | TRBV2 | CASSPDRAIQPQHF
15 | TRBJ2-5 | TRBV5-4 | CASSHSQGDQETQYF
19 | TRBJ2-1 | TRBV7-8 | CASSPIGLAGESSYNEQFF
14 | TRBJ2-3 | TRBV29-1 | CSVLQPGYTDTQYF
13 | TRBJ1-2 | TRBV7-2 | CASSAALRGGYTF
10 | TRBJ2-7 | TRBV20-1 | CSAQGVGQYF
15 | TRBJ2-7 | TRBV7-6 | CASSSRDLPPYEQYF
17 | TRBJ2-7 | TRBV4-1 | CASSQDQGQAGRHEQYF
16 | TRBJ2-3 | TRBV5-5 | CASSPGTGGVTDTQYF
12 | TRBJ2-5 | TRBV6-1 | CASRLAGETQYF
13 | TRBJ2-7 | TRBV6-5 | CASTRGVVYEQYF
16 | TRBJ2-7 | TRBV7-2 | CASSSRLAGGPYEQYF
16 | TRBJ2-7 | TRBV5-1 | CASSLRTGTGQTEQYF
14 | TRBJ2-7 | TRBV11-1 | CASSPGQEVYEQYF
14 | TRBJ2-1 | TRBV5-4 | CASSSGDPYNEQFF
14 | TRBJ2-7 | TRBV2 | CASSEIGATYEQYF
17 | TRBJ1-5 | TRBV7-6 | CASSLAVSPAGNQPQHF
14 | TRBJ1-4 | TRBV5-1 | CASSISATNEKLFF
14 | TRBJ1-1 | TRBV9 | CASSVGTEDTEAFF
15 | TRBJ2-7 | TRBV28 | CASTSRGRGLYEQYF